This is a list of T cell receptor beta chains from one sample in a study of persistence of HIV-infected CD4 T cells. Only in-frame clones appear in the TCRdb table, and some are missing; sequencing was by immunoSEQ multiplex PCR. This sample has under 20,000 clones, with approximately 65% found just once. No antigen has been assigned to these receptors. Sequencing was performed on CD4+ T cells sorted from PBMCs after approximately 19-hour stimulation, taken from a patient who received antiretroviral therapy. The receptor source for this set is an adult woman with HIV who was CMV-seropositive. Each CDR3 is given with its conserved first and last residue.

v_call cdr3_aa
TRBV2 CASTKEKNQPQHF
TRBV18 CATFTAGTDTQYF
TRBV5-4 CAGSAGGLPETQYF
TRBV7-8 CASSLAGAYEQYF
TRBV18 CASSLLLDRDVYGYTF
TRBV27 CASSFRGAYGYTF
TRBV27 CASSSGTVNEKLFF
TRBV5-5 CASSFHGGRTDTQYF
TRBV2 CASSENSQETQYF
TRBV2 CASRQGVSSTDTQYF
TRBV18 CASSLKTANNQPQHF
TRBV27 CASSSAGTGRENSPLHF
TRBV5-5 CASSFSFVPAGDSPLHF
TRBV20-1 CSAGPNEKLFF
TRBV2 CASASKGPEQFF
TRBV18 CASSLETGSNNIQYF
TRBV2 CASTLTGDVETQYF
TRBV3-1/TRBV3-2 CASSQEGRTGTKNTEAFF
TRBV21-1 CASSKRRDCYGYTF
TRBV5-6 CASSYLDRENQPQHF
TRBV29-1 CSVEIFGEGPQHF
TRBV5-1 CASSYGGNYGYTF
TRBV15 CATSRDTGSNQPQHF
TRBV3-1/TRBV3-2 CASSQEPPNYGYTF
TRBV24-1 CATSDWDRGGRGETQYF
TRBV12-3/TRBV12-4 CASSPQVTEAFF
TRBV18 CASSAVTSTDTQYF
TRBV19 CASTYPRALGVNYGYTF
TRBV7-6 CASSLYSGTDNYGYTF
TRBV5-6 CASSSLRRADTEAFF
TRBV5-5 CASSRIPEQETQYF
TRBV5-4 CASSYERGADTGELFF
TRBV7-9 CASSFLGGEETQYF
TRBV9 CASSVGSGNQPQHF
TRBV6-2/TRBV6-3 CASSQDRVHTEAFF
TRBV24-1 CATSALTSNTGELFF
TRBV5-8 CASQPGGQRGYTF
TRBV24-1 CATSDSNTEAFF
TRBV12-5 CASGLATGGLGTGELFF
TRBV7-2 CASSLTGMDYGYTF
TRBV5-4 CASSSDRFHEQYF
TRBV6-5 CASSYSDGYNSPLHF
TRBV2 CASSEGGGNTGELFF
TRBV3-1/TRBV3-2 CASSPLGGPRSTEAFF
TRBV19 CASSIGRGDYEQYF
TRBV12-3/TRBV12-4 CASSFLAVTEAFF
TRBV5-1 CASSFTGTSSTYNEQFF
TRBV5-6 CASSLITAGELFF
TRBV7-9 CASSPRTGGGGAQYF
TRBV5-1 CASSLGGADNYGYTF
TRBV6-5 CASEWTGQGKETQYF
TRBV11-2 CASSLHPPGQGSNQPQHF
TRBV19 CASSIGGGAYNEQFF
TRBV5-4 CASTMGQKGGETQYF
TRBV19 CASSIAAATSYGYTF
TRBV6-5 CASSPRPRSTGELFF
TRBV19 CASSAIGTEAFF